Listed here are 24 T cell receptor beta chains from one sample, sequenced in a study of blood T cell repertoires in COVID-19. Some clones are missing from TCRdb's copy, which holds only in-frame ones; the method was immunoSEQ multiplex PCR. The table lists about 180,000 clones, about 81% of them singletons. Sample: peripheral blood. These receptors were obtained from a woman aged 80 or over with COVID-19, enrolled during active disease.

This clone occurred a few times. The chain uses TRBV6-6 and TRBJ1-5; D is ambiguous. V lost 1 base and J lost 5, with 9 bases in between. Germline V gene data show CDR1 as MNHNY and CDR2 as SVGAGI (reference sequence). The CDR3 has 14 residues. The CDR3 DNA reads as TGTGCCAGCAGTTACTGGCAGGTGGATCAGCCCCAGCATTTT. This codes for CASSYWQVDQPQHF.

The gene calls are TRBV28 and TRBJ1-1; D might be TRBD1 (5 bases). Germline CDR1 is MDHEN and CDR2 is SYDVKM. The CDR3 extends over 17 amino acids. With 6 bases removed from V and 1 base from J, the gap between germline ends came to 21 bases. CDR3 bases: TGTGCCAGCAGGCCCAGGACGGGGGTCGGAGGGAACACTGAAGCTTTCTTT. This translates into CASRPRTGVGGNTEAFF.

The chain links TRBV6-5 to TRBJ2-3; 8 bases are a match to TRBD2. The V gene's germline CDR1 is MNHEY and CDR2 SVGAGI. V dropped 9 bases and J dropped 2; count of bases not matched to a gene: 10. The CDR3 runs 15 residues. DNA of the CDR3: TGTGCCAGACCCCCCCCCGGGGGGGCCACAGATACGCAGTATTTT. Its translation is CARPPPGGATDTQYF.

The chain employs TRBV6-1 and TRBJ1-6; 9 bases fit TRBD1. Per the germline V gene, CDR1 is MNHNS and CDR2 is SASEGT. This CDR3 contains 15 residues. V shed 3 bases and J 14 bases; nucleotides not matched to a gene: 11. The CDR3: CASSDVGQGPSTLHF. The CDR3 coding sequence is TGTGCCAGCAGTGATGTGGGACAGGGCCCATCGACCCTCCACTTT.

In DNA, the CDR3 is TGCGCCAGCAGCTTGGTTTCCAGGAACTACGAGCAGTACTTC. Residues: CASSLVSRNYEQYF. The V and J genes are TRBV5-1 and TRBJ2-7; D is uncertain. The CDR3 loop spans 14 amino acids. Germline CDR1 and CDR2: SGHRS and YFSETQ. V lost 0 bases to trimming and J lost 3 bases, with 10 bases between them.

The CDR3 DNA reads TGTGCCAGTAGTATGGCCGGGGTGAACACTGAAGCTTTCTTT. Protein sequence: CASSMAGVNTEAFF. This chain uses TRBV19 with TRBJ1-1; unclear D gene. Deletions cut 3 bases from V and 0 bases from J, with 8 bases between. Germline CDR1 and CDR2: LNHDA and SQIVND (reference sequence). The CDR3 runs to 14 residues.

V usage is TRBV30 and J usage is TRBJ2-1; 9 positions match TRBD2. CDR1 and CDR2 (germline): GTSNPN, SVGIG (reference sequence). There are 16 residues in the CDR3. Trimming removed 3 bases from V and 0 bases from J; junction bases left unmatched: 6. CDR3 sequence reads: CAWRRSGGLSYNEQFF. The DNA of the CDR3 is TGTGCCTGGAGACGAAGCGGGGGGCTCTCCTACAATGAGCAGTTCTTC.

The V call is TRBV20-1, the J call TRBJ2-2; D gene unclear. Deletions cut 3 bases from V and 7 bases from J, with 9 bases between. The CDR3 totals 12 residues. Germline loops: CDR1 DFQATT, CDR2 SNEGSKA (reference sequence). The DNA of the CDR3 is TGCAGTGCTAGTTCTGTAGTCGGGGAGCTGTTTTTT. Encoded protein: CSASSVVGELFF.

CDR3 sequence reads: CATSAPDRDYGYTF. CDR3 nucleotides: TGTGCCACCAGTGCACCTGACAGGGACTATGGCTACACCTTC. This chain joins TRBV24-1 and TRBJ1-2; 7 bases fit TRBD1. The V and J ends lost 5 bases and 3 bases, in that order; junction bases with no gene match: 5. CDR3 size: 14 residues. From germline, CDR1 is KGHDR and CDR2 SFDVKD.

This clone was seen only once. This sequence joins TRBV6-4 and TRBJ1-5, with D maybe TRBD1 (5 bases). This CDR3 is 14 amino acids long. Germline V CDR1 and CDR2: MRHNA, SNTAGT. The V end lost 6 bases, the J end lost 6 bases, and 15 bases lay between the germline ends. CDR3 residues: CASSEQAWAQPQHF. In DNA form, the CDR3 reads TGTGCCAGCAGCGAACAGGCTTGGGCTCAGCCCCAGCATTTT.

The genes are TRBV2 and TRBJ1-3, with unresolved D. The germline V gene encodes CDR1 SNHLY and CDR2 FYNNEI. Trimming removed 3 bases at V and 0 bases at J, with 6 bases between. The CDR3 loop spans 14 amino acids. The CDR3 spells CASSEGYSGNTIYF. CDR3 nucleotide sequence: TGTGCCAGCAGTGAGGGCTACTCTGGAAACACCATATATTTT.

The V gene is TRBV11-2, the J gene TRBJ2-7; 11 nucleotides agree with TRBD2. With 5 bases clipped from V and 4 bases from J, the junction kept 7 bases outside the gene matches. Germline V gives CDR1 SGHAT, CDR2 FQNNGV. The CDR3 is made up of 15 amino acids. The DNA of the CDR3 is TGTGCCAGCAGCCCCACTAGCGGGAGTCGTTACGAGCAGTACTTC. It specifies CASSPTSGSRYEQYF.

The chain joins TRBV4-1 to TRBJ2-1; 8 bases match TRBD2. CDR1 is MGHRA and CDR2 is YSYEKL in the germline V gene. The CDR3 runs 16 residues. Trimming removed 1 base from V and 5 bases from J; junction bases left unmatched: 7. CDR3 bases: TGCGCCAGCAGCCAAGTGGGTTGGCGGGGGGACAATGAGCAGTTCTTC. Residues: CASSQVGWRGDNEQFF.

This clone was seen a few times. The chain is built from TRBV7-8 and TRBJ1-1; 8 bases are a match to TRBD1. V dropped 4 bases and J dropped 7; count of bases not matched to a gene: 8. The CDR3 extends over 14 amino acids. The germline V gene encodes CDR1 SGHVS and CDR2 FQNEAQ. This CDR3 reads CASSSRTGLIEAFF. In DNA form, the CDR3 reads TGTGCCAGCAGCTCCCGGACAGGGCTGATTGAAGCTTTCTTT.

The chain couples TRBV9 to TRBJ2-1; a weak D match, TRBD2 (6 bases). V was pared by 3 bases and J by 6 bases, with 16 bases between. The CDR3 extends over 15 amino acids. Looked up from germline, CDR1 is SGDLS and CDR2 is YYNGEE. The CDR3 sequence is CASSDRDWGGNEQFF. In DNA form, the CDR3 reads TGTGCCAGCAGCGACCGGGACTGGGGCGGCAATGAGCAGTTCTTC.

The CDR3: CASSYGGWETNEKLFF. The CDR3 DNA reads as TGTGCCAGCAGTTACGGGGGGTGGGAAACTAATGAAAAACTGTTTTTT. This chain connects TRBV6-6 to TRBJ1-4, with D perhaps matching TRBD1 (5 bases). The CDR3 has 16 residues. The germline gives CDR1 MNHNY, CDR2 SVGAGI (reference sequence). Trimming removed 2 bases from V and 1 base from J, with 11 bases in between.

In its sample, this clone was seen once. The rearrangement joins TRBV10-3 to TRBJ2-7, with 14 positions matching TRBD2. From germline, CDR1 is ENHRY and CDR2 SYGVKD. CDR3 length equals 17 residues. The J segment lost 6 bases and the V segment lost 6 bases, leaving 13 bases of the junction unmatched. This CDR3 reads CAISRTGTSGGNSEQYF. Written as DNA, the CDR3 is TGTGCCATCAGCCGCACCGGGACTAGCGGGGGTAACTCCGAGCAGTACTTC.

The chain links TRBV7-9 to TRBJ2-5; possible D gene TRBD2, 6 bases. CDR1 and CDR2 (germline): SEHNR, FQNEAQ (reference sequence). The CDR3 spans 16 residues. V was clipped by 3 bases and J by 3 bases, with 17 bases between them. CDR3 loop: CASSFSAGSREETQYF. CDR3 DNA sequence: TGTGCCAGCAGCTTTAGCGCGGGATCAAGGGAAGAGACCCAGTACTTC.

V and J are TRBV4-1 and TRBJ1-2; a possible D gene is TRBD1 (5 bases). Germline V CDR1 and CDR2: MGHRA, YSYEKL. Trimming pared 3 bases from V and 1 base from J, leaving 18 bases between. The CDR3 length is 17 residues. CDR3 sequence: CASSHGGATRNNYGYTF. CDR3 in DNA: TGCGCCAGCAGCCACGGGGGAGCCACGAGAAATAACTATGGCTACACCTTC.

The V gene is TRBV30, the J gene TRBJ2-2; 9 positions match TRBD2. Germline V gene lookup returns CDR1 GTSNPN and CDR2 SVGIG (reference sequence). This CDR3 comprises 16 residues. J was trimmed by 4 bases and V by 0 bases; bases with no gene match: 6. The CDR3 DNA reads as TGTGCCTGGAGTGTACTCAGACTAGCGGCCACCGGGGAGCTGTTTTTT. This encodes CAWSVLRLAATGELFF.

This clone was picked up a small number of times. The gene calls are TRBV28 and TRBJ2-7, with 12 bases lining up with TRBD1. V dropped 3 bases and J dropped 6; count of bases not matched to a gene: 12. The CDR3 runs to 17 residues. Germline CDR1 MDHEN, CDR2 SYDVKM. DNA of the CDR3: TGTGCCAGCAGTTTTTCTCCCCCCGGGACAGGGGGCAGCGAGCAGTACTTC. It encodes CASSFSPPGTGGSEQYF.

The chain joins TRBV5-6 to TRBJ2-2; 11 bases match TRBD2. The CDR3 sequence is 18 residues long. With 0 bases clipped from V and 3 bases from J, the junction kept 7 bases outside the gene matches. In germline, CDR1 is SGHDT, CDR2 YYEEEE. Here the CDR3 DNA reads TGTGCCAGCAGCTTGGCCGAAATAGCGGGAGGGTACACCGGGGAGCTGTTTTTT. This gives the protein CASSLAEIAGGYTGELFF.

This clone was recorded a few times. The genes are TRBV10-1 and TRBJ2-7, with 7 bases that match TRBD1. With V trimmed by 7 bases and J by 2 bases, 8 bases remained unmatched. Germline V CDR1 and CDR2: WNHNN, SYGVQD (reference sequence). This CDR3 has 14 residues. CDR3 amino acids: CASKGGQGPYEQYF. CDR3 in DNA: TGCGCCAGCAAAGGGGGCCAGGGCCCCTACGAGCAGTACTTC.

This chain uses TRBV2 with TRBJ1-1; D is uncertain. Trimming shortened V by 4 bases and J by 4 bases, and 10 bases separated the two germline ends. This CDR3 region has 13 residues. From germline, CDR1 is SNHLY and CDR2 FYNNEI. Written as DNA, the CDR3 is TGTGCCAGCAGTGGAGGGTGGGGCACTGAAGCTTTCTTT. Protein: CASSGGWGTEAFF.